This T cell receptor beta chain came from a study of blood T cell repertoires in COVID-19. Study as a whole: PBMCs, B-cell-depleted T cells, or T cells were the source of the cDNA or gDNA that made up the material.

The CDR3 runs 13 residues. The ends were cut back, 5 bases at V and 0 bases at J, with 7 bases in the middle. Germline CDR1 and CDR2: MNHEY and SVGAGI. The authors' processing: By means of reference gene primer amplification, nucleated cell counts were estimated. The data were produced by immunoSEQ multiplex PCR, yet TCRdb's version contains in-frame clones alone and is incomplete. V and J calls plus clone size are reproduced from that table; the DNA served to infer D and trimming. Among some 35,000 clones listed, roughly four fifths were seen once. The receptor was derived from an elderly man with active or convalescent COVID-19. Sequencing was carried out using peripheral blood. The chain joins TRBV6-5 to TRBJ1-2; D gene ambiguous. The CDR3 bases are TGTGCCAGCAGTACCGGGACTAACTATGGCTACACCTTC. It specifies CASSTGTNYGYTF.